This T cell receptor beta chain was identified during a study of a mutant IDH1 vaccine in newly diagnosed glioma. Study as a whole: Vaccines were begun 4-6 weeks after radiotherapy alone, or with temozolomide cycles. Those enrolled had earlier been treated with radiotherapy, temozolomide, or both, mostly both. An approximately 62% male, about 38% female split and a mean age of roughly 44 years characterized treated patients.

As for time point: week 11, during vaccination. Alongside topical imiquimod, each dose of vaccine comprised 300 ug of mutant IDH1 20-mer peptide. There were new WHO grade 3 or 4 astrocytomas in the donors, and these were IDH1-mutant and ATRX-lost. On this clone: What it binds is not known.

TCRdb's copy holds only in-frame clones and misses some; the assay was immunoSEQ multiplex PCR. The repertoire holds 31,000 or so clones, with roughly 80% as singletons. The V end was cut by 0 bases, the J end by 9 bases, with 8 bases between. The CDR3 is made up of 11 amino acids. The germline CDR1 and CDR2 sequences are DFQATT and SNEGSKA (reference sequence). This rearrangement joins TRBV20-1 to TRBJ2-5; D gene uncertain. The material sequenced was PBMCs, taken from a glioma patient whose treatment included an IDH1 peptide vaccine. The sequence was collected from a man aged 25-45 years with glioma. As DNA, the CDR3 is TGCAGTGCTAGAGATGGGTGGGCCCAGTACTTC. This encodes CSARDGWAQYF.